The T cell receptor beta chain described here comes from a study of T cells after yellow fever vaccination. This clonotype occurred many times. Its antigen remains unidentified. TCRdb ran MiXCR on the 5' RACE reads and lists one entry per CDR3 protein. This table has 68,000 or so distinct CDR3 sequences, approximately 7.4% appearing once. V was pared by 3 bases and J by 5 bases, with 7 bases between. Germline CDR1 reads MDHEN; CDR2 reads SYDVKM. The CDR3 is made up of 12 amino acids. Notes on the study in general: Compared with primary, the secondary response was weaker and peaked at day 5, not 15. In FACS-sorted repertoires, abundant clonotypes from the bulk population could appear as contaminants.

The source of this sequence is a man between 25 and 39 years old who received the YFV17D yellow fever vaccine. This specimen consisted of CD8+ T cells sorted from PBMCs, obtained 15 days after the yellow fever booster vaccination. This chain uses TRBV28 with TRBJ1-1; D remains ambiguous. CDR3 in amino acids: CASSFRGTEAFF. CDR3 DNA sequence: TGTGCCAGCAGTTTTCGCGGGACTGAAGCTTTCTTT.